This TCR beta chain was captured in a study of T cell responses to AZD1222 COVID-19 vaccine. Combined were second doses at about 4 or about 12 weeks. This CDR3 comprises 13 residues. Trimming removed 2 bases at V and 12 bases at J, with 16 bases between. Germline assignment: CDR1 MNHNS and CDR2 SASEGT. Whole-study results and caveats: Sampling that yielded the repertoires occurred only after the peak T cell response. With two AZD1222 doses given, Spike-specific TCR breadth and depth both rose.

Points on this clone: The antigen is unknown.

Generated by immunoSEQ multiplex PCR, the TCRdb table keeps only in-frame clones and is missing some. The data contain tens of thousands of clones, about 90% of them singletons. Sequenced material: peripheral blood, taken 28 days after the second AZD1222 dose. The TCR sequence derives from an adult who received the AZD1222 COVID-19 vaccine. V is TRBV6-1 and J is TRBJ1-2, with a possible D match to TRBD1 (6 bases). The CDR3 DNA is TGTGCCAGCAGTGAAATGTGGGGGGCGGCTAACACCTTC. It codes for CASSEMWGAANTF.